The 20 T cell receptor beta chains below all came from one sample that was sequenced in a study of T cell changes during pregnancy in multiple sclerosis (dated by TCRdb to about 2019). Libraries were constructed by the immunoSEQ multiplex PCR assay. In TCRdb, the immuneACCESS table is reduced to in-frame sequences with V and J assigned. These tables do not hold every clone; where another copy was compared, an unresolved V gene accounts for under half, and the others remain unexplained. The sample yields some 77,000 clones; roughly 92% were counted once. 0.21% of the sample is in the top ten clones. The sample was CD4+ T cells from peripheral blood mononuclear cells, taken before pregnancy. These TCRs come from a female donor with multiple sclerosis, enrolled in a pregnancy study.

V usage is TRBV7-2 and J usage is TRBJ1-6; possibly TRBD1 for D (5 bases). From germline, CDR1 is SGHTA and CDR2 FQGNSA. Deletions cut 0 bases from V and 1 base from J, with 13 bases between. The CDR3 is made up of 18 amino acids. The CDR3 bases are TGTGCCAGCAGCTTAGCGATGAAGGGGAGGTCCTATAATTCACCCCTCCACTTT. This gives the protein CASSLAMKGRSYNSPLHF.

As to this clone: The identical CDR3 is also encoded by other nucleotide sequences in the sample. The V gene is TRBV19, the J gene TRBJ1-1; TRBD1 is a possible D gene (5 bases). Between the trimmed V and J ends, which lost 2 bases and 1 base, there was a span of 5 bases. Germline-derived CDR1 and CDR2 are LNHDA and SQIVND (reference sequence). The CDR3 sequence is 13 residues long. The CDR3, as DNA: TGTGCCAGTAGTATACAGGGGAACACTGAAGCTTTCTTT. Translated: CASSIQGNTEAFF.

This clone came up a few times. J is TRBJ2-7 and V is TRBV7-6; 9 bases agree with TRBD2. V gave up 2 bases and J gave up 1 base; unmatched junction bases: 0. The CDR3 covers 14 residues. CDR1 is SGHVS, CDR2 FNYEAQ, per germline. The CDR3 is CASSLLAGSYEQYF. The CDR3 DNA reads as TGTGCCAGCAGCTTACTAGCGGGATCCTACGAGCAGTACTTC. The full variable domain, completed using reference TRBV7-6 and TRBJ2-7, is GAGVSQSPRYKVTKRGQDVALRCDPISGHVSLYWYRQALGQGPEFLTYFNYEAQQDKSGLPNDRFSAERPEGSISTLTIQRTEQRDSAMYRCASSLLAGSYEQYFGPGTRLTVT.

V usage is TRBV29-1 and J usage is TRBJ1-4; D might be TRBD1 (6 bases). With 5 bases removed from V and 8 bases from J, the gap between germline ends came to 21 bases. This CDR3 spans 15 amino acids. The germline V gene encodes CDR1 SQVTM and CDR2 ANQGSEA. CDR3 residues: CSVRTTGTAKEKLFF. CDR3 nucleotide sequence: TGCAGCGTTCGAACGACAGGAACGGCCAAGGAAAAACTGTTTTTT.

CDR3 nucleotide sequence: TGTGCCAGCAGCTCCGGGCCAAGCACTACAGGGGGCGTCCATGGCTACACCTTC. This encodes CASSSGPSTTGGVHGYTF. The chain employs TRBV7-3 and TRBJ1-2; 9 positions match TRBD1. Germline V gives CDR1 SGHTA, CDR2 FQGTGA. CDR3 size: 18 residues. V gave up 4 bases and J gave up 6 bases; unmatched junction bases: 18.

This chain joins TRBV4-2 and TRBJ2-1; D possibly corresponds to TRBD2 (7 bases). The CDR3 totals 14 residues. Germline lookup yields CDR1 LGHNA and CDR2 YNFKEQ. Trimming shortened V by 10 bases and J by 8 bases, and 21 bases separated the two germline ends. The CDR3 nucleotides read TGTGCCACCTGGGGGCGGGAGCTCGGCGATGAGCAGTTCTTC. It encodes CATWGRELGDEQFF.

V is TRBV20-1 and J is TRBJ2-5, with D possibly matching TRBD2 (5 bases). Germline CDR1 DFQATT, CDR2 SNEGSKA (reference sequence). Trimming took off 3 bases at V and 13 bases at J, with 12 bases between the two ends. This CDR3 spans 10 amino acids. CDR3 protein: CSARDFALYF. The CDR3 DNA sequence: TGCAGTGCTAGGGACTTCGCCCTGTACTTC.

This clone has just one count. J is TRBJ1-2 and V is TRBV11-2; D is uncertain. V was trimmed by 1 base and J by 4 bases, leaving 10 bases between them. CDR1 and CDR2 (germline): SGHAT, FQNNGV. The CDR3 has 14 amino acids. The CDR3, as DNA: TGTGCCAGCAGCTTAGGGGAGGGCATCTATGGCTACACCTTC. Protein product: CASSLGEGIYGYTF.

The chain is built from TRBV6-5 and TRBJ1-1; no firm D call. V dropped 5 bases and J dropped 7 bases, with 11 bases sitting between them. Germline V gene lookup returns CDR1 MNHEY and CDR2 SVGAGI. This CDR3 has 12 amino acids. The CDR3 DNA follows: TGTGCCAGCAGTCGACCTGGCGGTGAAGCTTTCTTT. This gives the protein CASSRPGGEAFF.

The gene calls are TRBV2 and TRBJ1-4; tentatively, D is TRBD1 (6 bases). Trimming removed 7 bases at V and 6 bases at J, with 9 bases between. From germline, CDR1 is SNHLY and CDR2 FYNNEI. This CDR3 region has 12 residues. CDR3 in DNA: TGTGCCAGCAAGGCAGGGGATGAAAAACTGTTTTTT. Translation gives CASKAGDEKLFF. Together with reference TRBV2 and TRBJ1-4, the CDR3 gives the full variable domain: EPEVTQTPSHQVTQMGQEVILRCVPISNHLYFYWYRQILGQKVEFLVSFYNNEISEKSEIFDDQFSVERPDGSNFTLKIRSTKLEDSAMYFCASKAGDEKLFFGSGTQLSVL.

CDR3: CASSPTGGGNTIYF. The CDR3 DNA reads TGTGCCAGCAGTCCTACAGGGGGGGGAAACACCATATATTTT. The V and J genes are TRBV27 and TRBJ1-3; the match to TRBD1 covers 8 bases. V was clipped by 5 bases and J by 4 bases; unmatched bases: 4. This CDR3 has 14 amino acids. Germline V gives CDR1 MNHEY, CDR2 SMNVEV (reference sequence).

The V gene is TRBV27, the J gene TRBJ1-4, with 7 bases lining up with TRBD1. V was clipped by 7 bases and J by 2 bases; unmatched bases: 7. Per the germline V gene, CDR1 is MNHEY and CDR2 is SMNVEV (reference sequence). The CDR3 covers 15 residues. The CDR3 DNA sequence: TGTGCCAGCAAAACAGGGGTGGTGACTAATGAAAAACTGTTTTTT. Protein product: CASKTGVVTNEKLFF.

This chain connects TRBV5-6 to TRBJ2-1, with TRBD1 identical over 8 bases. Germline V gene data show CDR1 as SGHDT and CDR2 as YYEEEE. V shed 1 base and J 9 bases; nucleotides not matched to a gene: 9. This CDR3 region has 15 residues. CDR3 region: CASSLRTGWGSEQFF. The CDR3 DNA follows: TGTGCCAGCAGCTTGCGGACAGGGTGGGGAAGTGAGCAGTTCTTC.

The V call is TRBV7-9, the J call TRBJ2-7; a weak D match, TRBD2 (5 bases). CDR1 is SEHNR and CDR2 is FQNEAQ in the germline V gene (reference sequence). V was shortened by 7 bases and J by 5 bases, with 9 bases between the two germline ends. This CDR3 contains 11 residues. CDR3 nucleotides: TGTGCCAGCACCCTGGGAGACGAGCAGTACTTC. Encoded protein: CASTLGDEQYF.

The chain couples TRBV5-6 to TRBJ1-1; D possibly corresponds to TRBD1 (5 bases). The germline V and J ends were trimmed by 2 bases and 0 bases, with 11 bases remaining between them. The CDR3 loop spans 15 amino acids. Germline V gives CDR1 SGHDT, CDR2 YYEEEE. As DNA, the CDR3 is TGTGCCAGCAGCTTACTCAGGGAGGTGAACACTGAAGCTTTCTTT. This codes for CASSLLREVNTEAFF.

The chain uses TRBV29-1 and TRBJ2-1; 7 bases map to TRBD2. Germline V CDR1 and CDR2: SQVTM, ANQGSEA. V shed 4 bases, J shed 0 bases, and the junction held 6 bases outside the gene matches. The CDR3 has 15 residues. In nucleotides, the CDR3 is TGCAGCGTTGGCGGGAGCAGGAGCTCCTACAATGAGCAGTTCTTC. Residues: CSVGGSRSSYNEQFF.

The chain uses TRBV14 and TRBJ2-1, with D unresolved. Trimming stripped 4 bases from V and 4 bases from J, with 20 bases between. Per germline, CDR1 SGHDN and CDR2 FVKESK. The CDR3 runs 17 residues. The CDR3 spells CASSLGNVLGPYNEQFF. CDR3 in DNA: TGTGCCAGCAGCCTAGGCAACGTCCTGGGCCCTTACAATGAGCAGTTCTTC.

The gene calls are TRBV7-9 and TRBJ2-5, with D perhaps TRBD2 (5 bases). This CDR3 is built from 14 residues. Trimming shortened V by 5 bases and J by 0 bases, and 10 bases separated the two germline ends. Germline loops: CDR1 SEHNR, CDR2 FQNEAQ (reference sequence). In DNA, the CDR3 is TGTGCCAGCAGCCATTCGGGGTACCAAGAGACCCAGTACTTC. Its translation: CASSHSGYQETQYF. Full variable domain (missing parts from reference TRBV7-9 and TRBJ2-5): DTGVSQNPRHKITKRGQNVTFRCDPISEHNRLYWYRQTLGQGPEFLTYFQNEAQLEKSRLLSDRFSAERPKGSFSTLEIQRTEQGDSAMYLCASSHSGYQETQYFGPGTRLLVL.

The chain links TRBV6-1 to TRBJ1-4; tentatively, D is TRBD1 (6 bases). The V end lost 7 bases, the J end lost 13 bases, and 19 bases lay between the germline ends. Germline V gene sequence: CDR1 MNHNS, CDR2 SASEGT. CDR3 length: 13 residues. The CDR3 DNA reads as TGTGCCAGCACCACCCGGGGGGGGGCAGGACTGTTTTTT. Translating gives CASTTRGGAGLFF.

The rearrangement joins TRBV5-1 to TRBJ1-1, with D possibly TRBD1 on 5 matching bases. CDR1 and CDR2 from the germline V gene are SGHRS and YFSETQ. V was clipped by 0 bases and J by 1 base, with 7 bases between them. There are 14 residues in the CDR3. CDR3 DNA: TGCGCCAGCAGCTTGGGACAGCAGAACACTGAAGCTTTCTTT. Its protein is CASSLGQQNTEAFF.